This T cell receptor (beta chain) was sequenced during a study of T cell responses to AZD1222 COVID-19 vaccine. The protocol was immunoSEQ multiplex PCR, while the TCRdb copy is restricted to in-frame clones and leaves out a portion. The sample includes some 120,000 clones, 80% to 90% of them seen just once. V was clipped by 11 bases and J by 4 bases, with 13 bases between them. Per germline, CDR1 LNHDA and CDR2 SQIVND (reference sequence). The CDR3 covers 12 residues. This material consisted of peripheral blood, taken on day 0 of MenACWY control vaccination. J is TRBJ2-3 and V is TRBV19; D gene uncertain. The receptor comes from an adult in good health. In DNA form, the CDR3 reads TGTGCCGCCGGCGGTATCTCAGATACGCAGTATTTT. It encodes CAAGGISDTQYF.